The rows below give T cell receptor beta chains drawn from one sample of a study of control samples from healthy donors and cancer patients. Sequencing used immunoSEQ multiplex PCR; TCRdb keeps in-frame clones, though not all of them. The table has around 89,000 clones, approximately 82% seen once. Sequencing input: blood. The receptors shown here come from a woman aged 60 to 75 in good health. Each CDR3 is given with its conserved first and last residue. The D gene is left open where the match is weak. Clone size is not always given. Where it is, it says once, few, many or a class for expanded clones.

size: -
V: TRBV6-5
D: TRBD1
J: TRBJ2-5
CDR3: CASSYTLRTGVETQYF
DNA: TGTGCCAGCAGTTATACCCTCAGGACAGGGGTCGAGACCCAGTACTTC

size: -
V: TRBV12-3/TRBV12-4
D: -
J: TRBJ1-2
CDR3: CASSSSGAYGYTF
DNA: TGTGCCAGCAGTTCGTCGGGGGCGTACGGCTACACCTTC

size: once
V: TRBV7-7
D: TRBD2
J: TRBJ2-7
CDR3: CASSPTSGGVYEQYF
DNA: TGTGCCAGCAGCCCCACTAGCGGGGGGGTGTACGAGCAGTACTTC

size: -
V: TRBV9
D: TRBD1
J: TRBJ2-7
CDR3: CASSAHSGTGLDEQYF
DNA: TGTGCCAGCAGCGCGCACTCCGGGACAGGGCTCGACGAGCAGTACTTC

size: few
V: TRBV28
D: TRBD2
J: TRBJ2-7
CDR3: CASRASGNVDEQYF
DNA: TGTGCCAGCAGAGCTAGCGGGAATGTGGACGAGCAGTACTTC

size: -
V: TRBV3-1/TRBV3-2
D: -
J: TRBJ2-5
CDR3: CASSQDYGTLGETQYF
DNA: TGTGCCAGCAGCCAGGACTACGGAACACTCGGGGAGACCCAGTACTTC

size: once
V: TRBV27
D: TRBD1
J: TRBJ1-2
CDR3: CASSPGQDTYGYTF
DNA: TGTGCCAGCAGTCCGGGACAGGACACTTATGGCTACACCTTC

size: -
V: TRBV25-1
D: -
J: TRBJ1-1
CDR3: CASSFVTEAFF
DNA: TGTGCCAGCAGTTTTGTCACTGAAGCTTTCTTT

size: once
V: TRBV14
D: -
J: TRBJ1-2
CDR3: CASSRNVGGARYGYTF
DNA: TGTGCCAGCAGCCGGAATGTGGGGGGCGCCAGGTATGGCTACACCTTC

size: -
V: TRBV5-1
D: -
J: TRBJ2-5
CDR3: CASSLYDGETQYF
DNA: TGCGCCAGCAGCTTGTATGACGGCGAGACCCAGTACTTC

size: -
V: TRBV11-3
D: TRBD1
J: TRBJ1-1
CDR3: CASSSGGGGTEAFF
DNA: TGTGCCAGCAGCTCAGGGGGCGGGGGCACTGAAGCTTTCTTT

size: -
V: TRBV19
D: TRBD2
J: TRBJ2-5
CDR3: CASSHLAGVGEETQYF
DNA: TGTGCCAGTAGTCACTTAGCGGGAGTTGGAGAAGAGACCCAGTACTTC

size: -
V: TRBV29-1
D: -
J: TRBJ1-1
CDR3: CSVLTGLNTEAFF
DNA: TGCAGCGTCCTGACAGGATTGAACACTGAAGCTTTCTTT

size: once
V: TRBV27
D: TRBD1
J: TRBJ2-1
CDR3: CASSLYLQGNNEQFF
DNA: TGTGCCAGCAGTTTATATTTACAGGGGAATAATGAGCAGTTCTTC

size: -
V: TRBV7-9
D: -
J: TRBJ1-5
CDR3: CASSLDPGRASNQPQHF
DNA: TGTGCCAGCAGCTTAGATCCCGGCCGAGCGAGCAATCAGCCCCAGCATTTT

size: -
V: TRBV5-4
D: -
J: TRBJ2-3
CDR3: CASSPQGGAGADTQYF
DNA: TGTGCCAGCAGCCCACAGGGGGGCGCGGGAGCGGATACGCAGTATTTT

size: -
V: TRBV19
D: TRBD1
J: TRBJ2-2
CDR3: CASSKPGQKFGELFF
DNA: TGTGCCAGTAGCAAACCGGGACAGAAATTCGGGGAGCTGTTTTTT

size: -
V: TRBV21-1
D: -
J: TRBJ2-3
CDR3: CASSKETGTQYF
DNA: TGTGCCAGCAGCAAAGAGACGGGGACGCAGTATTTT

size: -
V: TRBV19
D: -
J: TRBJ1-1
CDR3: CASSIGTQNTEAFF
DNA: TGTGCCAGTAGTATAGGGACCCAGAACACTGAAGCTTTCTTT

size: -
V: TRBV6-5
D: TRBD2
J: TRBJ2-1
CDR3: CASRAGLAGLNEQFF
DNA: TGTGCCAGCAGAGCGGGACTAGCGGGGCTCAATGAGCAGTTCTTC

size: -
V: TRBV5-6
D: TRBD2
J: TRBJ2-7
CDR3: CASTVFLAGGSYEQYF
DNA: TGTGCCAGCACTGTCTTCCTAGCGGGGGGTTCCTACGAGCAGTACTTC

size: -
V: TRBV14
D: TRBD2
J: TRBJ2-1
CDR3: CASSQGTRAGGAYNEQFF
DNA: TGTGCCAGCAGCCAAGGGACTCGGGCGGGAGGGGCTTACAATGAGCAGTTCTTC

size: -
V: TRBV28
D: -
J: TRBJ2-2
CDR3: CASSSYIMGNTGELFF
DNA: TGTGCCAGCAGTTCCTATATTATGGGAAACACCGGGGAGCTGTTTTTT

size: -
V: TRBV10-3
D: -
J: TRBJ1-4
CDR3: CAISEAGHYEKLFF
DNA: TGTGCCATCAGTGAGGCGGGACACTATGAAAAACTGTTTTTT

size: -
V: TRBV6-6
D: TRBD1
J: TRBJ1-5
CDR3: CASSRDRVNQPQHF
DNA: TGTGCCAGCAGCCGGGACAGGGTCAATCAGCCCCAGCATTTT

size: once
V: TRBV7-9
D: -
J: TRBJ1-4
CDR3: CASSLSIPGNEKLFF
DNA: TGTGCCAGCAGCCTCTCAATTCCCGGGAATGAAAAGCTGTTTTTT

size: -
V: TRBV29-1
D: -
J: TRBJ2-1
CDR3: CSGTSSPDYNEQFF
DNA: TGCAGCGGGACATCTAGCCCAGATTACAATGAGCAGTTCTTC

size: -
V: TRBV10-1
D: TRBD1
J: TRBJ1-5
CDR3: CASSGQGNNQPQHF
DNA: TGCGCCAGCAGTGGACAGGGCAACAATCAGCCCCAGCATTTT

size: -
V: TRBV7-2
D: TRBD1
J: TRBJ1-1
CDR3: CASSFIRSGQVGTEAFF
DNA: TGTGCCAGCAGCTTTATCCGATCCGGACAGGTAGGCACTGAAGCTTTCTTT

size: medium-sized
V: TRBV18
D: -
J: TRBJ2-2
CDR3: CASSPQSAGGDSGELFF
DNA: TGTGCCAGCTCACCACAATCCGCCGGGGGCGATAGCGGGGAGCTGTTTTTT

size: -
V: TRBV7-9
D: TRBD1
J: TRBJ1-3
CDR3: CASSRDRAGNTIYF
DNA: TGTGCCAGCAGCCGGGACAGGGCTGGAAACACCATATATTTT

size: -
V: TRBV4-3
D: TRBD2
J: TRBJ2-7
CDR3: CASSQDPLLSGGEYEQYF
DNA: TGCGCCAGCAGCCAAGATCCCCTACTAAGCGGGGGGGAGTACGAGCAGTACTTC

size: -
V: TRBV5-4
D: TRBD1
J: TRBJ1-1
CDR3: CASSPGQSLNTEAFF
DNA: TGTGCCAGCAGCCCGGGACAGAGCCTTAACACTGAAGCTTTCTTT

size: -
V: TRBV7-2
D: TRBD1
J: TRBJ2-2
CDR3: CASSLTGYTGELFF
DNA: TGTGCCAGCAGCTTGACAGGGTACACCGGGGAGCTGTTTTTT

size: -
V: TRBV6-6
D: TRBD1
J: TRBJ2-1
CDR3: CASSGQGESSYNEQFF
DNA: TGTGCCAGCAGTGGACAGGGTGAAAGCTCCTACAATGAGCAGTTCTTC

size: -
V: TRBV10-2
D: TRBD1
J: TRBJ1-5
CDR3: CASSGGQGAGQPQHF
DNA: TGCGCCAGCAGTGGGGGGCAGGGGGCCGGTCAGCCCCAGCATTTT

size: -
V: TRBV5-1
D: -
J: TRBJ1-5
CDR3: CASSFPSSHQPQHF
DNA: TGCGCCAGCAGCTTTCCTAGCAGCCATCAGCCCCAGCATTTT

size: -
V: TRBV7-8
D: -
J: TRBJ1-1
CDR3: CASSRNTPDTEAFF
DNA: TGTGCCAGCAGCCGGAACACCCCCGATACTGAAGCTTTCTTT

size: few
V: TRBV28
D: -
J: TRBJ1-1
CDR3: CASSPLYREKGSEAFF
DNA: TGTGCCAGCAGTCCGTTATACAGGGAGAAAGGCTCTGAAGCTTTCTTT

size: -
V: TRBV2
D: -
J: TRBJ1-3
CDR3: CASSFVAGNTIYF
DNA: TGTGCCAGCAGTTTTGTGGCTGGAAACACCATATATTTT

size: -
V: TRBV19
D: -
J: TRBJ2-2
CDR3: CASSSGTVNTGELFF
DNA: TGTGCCAGTAGCTCCGGGACGGTGAACACCGGGGAGCTGTTTTTT

size: -
V: TRBV18
D: -
J: TRBJ1-1
CDR3: CASSPQGGTEAFF
DNA: TGTGCCAGCTCGCCCCAGGGTGGCACTGAAGCTTTCTTT

size: few
V: TRBV5-1
D: TRBD1
J: TRBJ1-6
CDR3: CASSAGQDSSPLHF
DNA: TGCGCCAGCAGCGCGGGACAGGATAGCTCACCCCTCCACTTT

size: -
V: TRBV12-3/TRBV12-4
D: -
J: TRBJ2-5
CDR3: CASSLAETQYF
DNA: TGTGCCAGCAGTTTAGCGGAGACCCAGTACTTC

size: -
V: TRBV7-9
D: -
J: TRBJ2-6
CDR3: CASSLLGGSGANVLTF
DNA: TGTGCCAGCAGCTTATTAGGCGGCTCTGGGGCCAACGTCCTGACTTTC

size: -
V: TRBV2
D: TRBD1
J: TRBJ1-3
CDR3: CASSIQGDGNTIYF
DNA: TGTGCCAGCAGCATACAGGGGGACGGAAACACCATATATTTT